The text below deals with one TCR beta chain. Its antigen is currently unknown. The data were taken from a study of EBV T-cell therapy then PD-1 blockade in nasopharyngeal carcinoma. From germline, CDR1 is MDHEN and CDR2 SYDVKM. CDR3 length: 15 amino acids. Trimming removed 3 bases from V and 1 base from J, with 12 bases in between. The protocol was immunoSEQ multiplex PCR, while the TCRdb copy is restricted to in-frame clones and leaves out a portion. The profile covers tens of thousands of clones, with over 75% appearing a single time and approximately 24% taken by the ten largest. Treatment indicated: AdE1-LMPpoly-expanded autologous EBV-specific T-cell therapy followed by anti-PD-1 nivolumab.

Sequenced material: CD8+ T cells from blood, taken at day -245 from a patient whose treatment included autologous EBV-specific T cells and nivolumab. This receptor was taken from a man aged 35-49 years with nasopharyngeal carcinoma. The chain links TRBV28 to TRBJ1-1, with D uncertain. The CDR3 DNA reads TGTGCCAGCAGTTTGAGGCAAACCCGGAACACTGAAGCTTTCTTT. Translation gives CASSLRQTRNTEAFF.